Listed below are T cell receptor beta chains from one sample, sequenced in a study of a mutant IDH1 vaccine in newly diagnosed glioma. TCRdb's table, derived via immunoSEQ multiplex PCR, lists solely in-frame clones and lacks some. The sample has roughly 99,000 clones; around nine tenths are singletons. The sequencing used PBMCs, collected from a glioma patient treated with radiotherapy, temozolomide or both. These receptors all come from a woman aged 45 to 65 with glioma. Each CDR3 is given with its conserved first and last residue. The order of the fields is CDR3 length, D gene, clone size, J gene, V gene, CDR3 DNA, CDR3 protein. A D gene is named only where the DNA matches it firmly. Not every row has a clone size; where given, it reads once, few, many or a size class.

15 . . TRBJ1-4 TRBV19 TGTGCCAGTACCCCGATGGGGGCTCGGGGTGAAAAACTGTTTTTT CASTPMGARGEKLFF
15 TRBD2 . TRBJ2-5 TRBV6-5 TGTGCCAGCAGTTGGGGACTAGCGGCACGAGAGACCCAGTACTTC CASSWGLAARETQYF
17 . . TRBJ2-6 TRBV28 TGTGCCAGCAGTTTACCACAGTTTGACGCTGGGGCCAACGTCCTGACTTTC CASSLPQFDAGANVLTF
15 . . TRBJ2-7 TRBV19 TGTGCCAGTAGTCCAGGCGACTGGCCCCCCTACGAGCAGTACTTC CASSPGDWPPYEQYF
14 TRBD1 . TRBJ1-1 TRBV5-4 TGTGCCAGCAGCTGGGGACAGACGAACACTGAAGCTTTCTTT CASSWGQTNTEAFF
14 TRBD2 . TRBJ2-1 TRBV7-9 TGTGCCAGCAGCGTTAGCGGGAGAACGAATGAGCAGTTCTTC CASSVSGRTNEQFF
15 . few TRBJ1-5 TRBV28 TGTGCCAGCAGTTTAACTACTGAACGTCATCAGCCCCAGCATTTT CASSLTTERHQPQHF
13 TRBD1 few TRBJ1-2 TRBV10-3 TGTGCCATCAGAGACAGGGCGAACTATGGCTACACCTTC CAIRDRANYGYTF
14 . . TRBJ1-2 TRBV6-1 TGTGCCAGCCTAATCTCGGGACTCTCCTATGGCTACACCTTC CASLISGLSYGYTF
13 . . TRBJ2-7 TRBV11-3 TGTGCGACCTCCCGGGACGGCGCGGGGGAGCAGTACTTC CATSRDGAGEQYF
12 . . TRBJ2-2 TRBV6-1 TGTGCCAGCAGCGTACCGGTTAGGGAGCTGTTTTTT CASSVPVRELFF
15 TRBD1 . TRBJ1-2 TRBV9 TGTGCCAGCAGCGCCCATATACAGGGGAACTATGGCTACACCTTC CASSAHIQGNYGYTF
14 TRBD1 . TRBJ1-6 TRBV7-9 TGTGCCAGCAGCCCTCAGGGGGACAATTCACCCCTCCACTTT CASSPQGDNSPLHF
16 TRBD2 . TRBJ2-7 TRBV7-9 TGTGCCAGCAGCGCCGGGACTAGCGCACATGCCTACGAGCAGTACTTC CASSAGTSAHAYEQYF
17 . . TRBJ1-5 TRBV28 TGTGCCAGCAGTCCGGGGACGGGGTGGGACACAAATCAGCCCCAGCATTTT CASSPGTGWDTNQPQHF
15 TRBD2 . TRBJ2-3 TRBV6-5 TGTGCCAGCACCGGAGGACTAGCGGGAGACGATACGCAGTATTTT CASTGGLAGDDTQYF
14 TRBD1 . TRBJ2-2 TRBV29-1 TGCAGCGTTATCAGGGGGCAGGGCACCGGGGAGCTGTTTTTT CSVIRGQGTGELFF
13 . . TRBJ2-4 TRBV5-1 TGCGCCAGCAGCTTGGGACAGCAAAACATTCAGTACTTC CASSLGQQNIQYF
15 . . TRBJ2-7 TRBV27 TGTGCCAGCAGTTTATCAACCGGGAGTTATGACGAGCAGTACTTC CASSLSTGSYDEQYF
15 . few TRBJ2-3 TRBV10-1 TGCGCCAGCAGTGAGTCGGCGCAGCGCCCCGTAGCGCAGTATTTT CASSESAQRPVAQYF
16 . . TRBJ1-4 TRBV6-1 TGTGCCAGCAGTGAAGCTAGACTGTCAACTAATGAAAAACTGTTTTTT CASSEARLSTNEKLFF
15 TRBD2 once TRBJ2-1 TRBV7-9 TGTGCCAGCAGCTGGGGGTTGGTAGCGGGTGATGAGCAGTTCTTC CASSWGLVAGDEQFF
14 TRBD2 once TRBJ2-1 TRBV4-1 TGCGCCAGCAGCCTAGCGGGAGTGTACAATGAGCAGTTCTTC CASSLAGVYNEQFF
15 TRBD1 . TRBJ1-2 TRBV28 TGTGCCAGCAGCTTACCCCGGGACAGCCCGTCTGGCTACACCTTC CASSLPRDSPSGYTF
18 TRBD1 . TRBJ1-1 TRBV6-1 TGTGCCAGCAGTGAAAGGCAGGGGGGTGGACAAGGGAACACTGAAGCTTTCTTT CASSERQGGGQGNTEAFF
15 . . TRBJ1-1 TRBV28 TGTGCCAGCAGACCCGAGGCCCACCCGGACACTGAAGCTTTCTTT CASRPEAHPDTEAFF
16 . once TRBJ1-2 TRBV5-6 TGTGCCAGCAGCTTGGCTCGGTGGGGACGGAACTATGGCTACACCTTC CASSLARWGRNYGYTF
15 TRBD1 . TRBJ1-2 TRBV10-3 TGTGCCACCGGAGACCGGGACAGGGGTTCTTATGGCTACACCTTC CATGDRDRGSYGYTF
15 . . TRBJ1-6 TRBV4-1 TGCGCCAGCAGGCCCCCGGGACAATATAATTCACCCCTCCACTTT CASRPPGQYNSPLHF
13 . . TRBJ1-5 TRBV6-5 TGTGCCAGCCGTCGGGGGGGCAATCAGCCCCAGCATTTT CASRRGGNQPQHF